This paragraph covers one TCR beta chain sequence. These data come from a study of T cell repertoires in cytomegalovirus infection. TCRdb analysed the reads with MiXCR anew, one entry per CDR3 protein. The sample has roughly 500,000 distinct CDR3 sequences; 10% to 12% are singletons. Germline CDR1 reads SNHLY; CDR2 reads FYNNEI. V dropped 3 bases and J dropped 1 base, with 13 bases sitting between them. The CDR3 is 16 residues long. The sample consisted of PBMCs. The chain combines TRBV2 with TRBJ1-5, with D perhaps TRBD1 (6 bases). The origin of this receptor is a human donor in good health (CMV status not recorded). Some clones in this sample may be carry-over from other donors' samples. For the CDR3, the DNA is TGTGCCAGCAGTGAGTTACAGGGAAGGAGCAATCAGCCCCAGCATTTT. Translating gives CASSELQGRSNQPQHF.